These 27 T cell receptor beta chains came from one sample sequenced in a study of vaccination and CD4 T cells after COVID-19. The sample's treatment: approximately nine-day PBMC culture with coronavirus spike peptide pools or control peptides (ViraFEST assay). Their target antigens are unknown. The Oncomine TCR Beta short-read assay sequenced DNA from cultured CD4+ T cells. TCRdb used MiXCR to reprocess the PCR reads, holding one entry per CDR3 protein. The sample carries several thousand distinct CDR3 sequences, more than 55% recorded once. The sample consisted of CD4+ T cells from blood, cultured in vitro. The receptors derive from a human donor who had recovered from COVID-19.

This chain connects TRBV7-8 to TRBJ1-1; possibly TRBD1 for D (5 bases). The V end was cut by 4 bases, the J end by 5 bases, with 17 bases between. The CDR3 spans 15 residues. Per the germline V gene, CDR1 is SGHVS and CDR2 is FQNEAQ. The CDR3 coding sequence is TGTGCCAGCAGCTCGCAGGGCGGGGGGGGTACTGAAGCTTTCTTT. This gives the protein CASSSQGGGGTEAFF.

This chain connects TRBV20-1 to TRBJ1-3; D may be TRBD1 (6 bases). With 5 bases removed from V and 9 bases from J, the gap between germline ends came to 17 bases. The CDR3 sequence is 13 residues long. Germline V gene sequence: CDR1 DFQATT, CDR2 SNEGSKA (reference sequence). CDR3 bases: TGCAGTGCTCGCGATCCCAGGGGTTTCACCATATATTTT. Protein product: CSARDPRGFTIYF.

The rearrangement uses TRBV20-1 and TRBJ2-7, with D possibly TRBD2 on 6 matching bases. CDR1 is DFQATT, CDR2 SNEGSKA, per germline (reference sequence). V was cut by 0 bases and J by 7 bases, with 22 bases left in between. CDR3 length equals 16 residues. In DNA, the CDR3 is TGCAGTGCTAGAGACCGACAGCCGGGGGTTTATTGGGAGCAGTACTTC. This gives the protein CSARDRQPGVYWEQYF.

This chain links TRBV5-4 with TRBJ2-7; TRBD1 matches at 7 bases. Looked up from germline, CDR1 is SGHNT and CDR2 is YYREEE (reference sequence). V lost 3 bases to trimming and J lost 3 bases; unmatched junction nucleotides: 9. This CDR3 comprises 15 residues. The CDR3 DNA reads TGTGCCAGCAGCTCATCTCGACAGGGTTTCTACGAGCAGTACTTC. This encodes CASSSSRQGFYEQYF.

The V and J genes are TRBV6-1 and TRBJ2-1; a weak D match, TRBD2 (6 bases). The V gene's germline CDR1 is MNHNS and CDR2 SASEGT. Trimming stripped 5 bases from V and 6 bases from J, with 20 bases between. This CDR3 region has 16 residues. CDR3 loop: CASSLKQLALSNEQFF. CDR3 nucleotides: TGTGCCAGCAGTCTGAAGCAACTAGCTTTGAGCAATGAGCAGTTCTTC.

This chain connects TRBV20-1 to TRBJ2-5; 8 bases are shared with TRBD1. Trimming took 6 bases from V and 1 from J; bases not matched to a gene: 4. The CDR3 consists of 13 residues. Per the germline V gene, CDR1 is DFQATT and CDR2 is SNEGSKA (reference sequence). The CDR3 spells CSAADRGQETQYF. Here the CDR3 DNA reads TGCAGTGCGGCAGACAGGGGCCAAGAGACCCAGTACTTC.

The chain joins TRBV7-2 to TRBJ2-7; D call uncertain. V dropped 5 bases and J dropped 3 bases, with 20 bases sitting between them. The germline V gene has CDR1 SGHTA and CDR2 FQGNSA. The CDR3 totals 16 residues. The CDR3 DNA reads TGTGCCAGCAGCCCGGGTTTAACGAAAGTCGGCTACGAGCAGTACTTC. It yields the protein CASSPGLTKVGYEQYF.

The V call is TRBV20-1, the J call TRBJ2-1, with TRBD2 identical over 10 bases. Per the germline V gene, CDR1 is DFQATT and CDR2 is SNEGSKA (reference sequence). The J segment lost 3 bases and the V segment lost 0 bases, leaving 5 bases of the junction unmatched. The CDR3 sequence is 16 residues long. CDR3 sequence: CSARDQLAGDYNEQFF. The CDR3 bases are TGCAGTGCTAGAGATCAGCTAGCGGGAGACTACAATGAGCAGTTCTTC.

V gene TRBV20-1 combines with J gene TRBJ1-1; no reliable D call. Trimming shortened V by 0 bases and J by 7 bases, and 12 bases separated the two germline ends. The CDR3 extends over 13 amino acids. Per the germline V gene, CDR1 is DFQATT and CDR2 is SNEGSKA (reference sequence). The CDR3, as DNA: TGCAGTGCTAGAGATAGGGTTGGCTTTGAAGCTTTCTTT. As protein: CSARDRVGFEAFF.

V usage is TRBV27 and J usage is TRBJ2-1; 8 positions match TRBD1. V dropped 2 bases and J dropped 5; count of bases not matched to a gene: 5. The V gene's germline CDR1 is MNHEY and CDR2 SMNVEV (reference sequence). CDR3 length equals 15 residues. The DNA of the CDR3 is TGTGCCAGCAGTTTAACACAGGGGGACGACAATGAGCAGTTCTTC. It encodes CASSLTQGDDNEQFF.

In its sample, this clonotype was seen a few times. The rearrangement links TRBV20-1 to TRBJ2-3; maybe TRBD2 (6 bases). Per the germline V gene, CDR1 is DFQATT and CDR2 is SNEGSKA (reference sequence). This CDR3 comprises 15 residues. V lost 3 bases, J lost 2 bases, and 15 bases lay in between. CDR3 nucleotides: TGCAGTGCTAGGTTTACGGGGGAGTCCACAGATACGCAGTATTTT. Its translation: CSARFTGESTDTQYF.

The J gene is TRBJ2-6, the V gene TRBV27; a weak D match, TRBD1 (5 bases). V was cut by 2 bases and J by 0 bases, with 8 bases left in between. Germline CDR1 reads MNHEY; CDR2 reads SMNVEV (reference sequence). CDR3 length: 16 amino acids. CDR3 sequence: CASSLDSYSGANVLTF. The DNA of the CDR3 is TGTGCCAGCAGTTTAGACAGTTACTCTGGGGCCAACGTCCTGACTTTC.

This clonotype was seen a handful of times. V usage is TRBV12-3 or TRBV12-4 and J usage is TRBJ1-6, with a possible D match to TRBD1 (5 bases). V shed 1 base and J shed 10 bases, with 8 bases lying between them. The CDR3 covers 13 residues. The CDR3 loop reads CASSLEQASPLHF. The DNA for the CDR3 is TGTGCCAGCAGTTTAGAACAGGCATCACCCCTCCACTTT.

The V call is TRBV24-1, the J call TRBJ1-2; 10 bases align to TRBD1. The CDR3 length is 13 residues. Germline loops: CDR1 KGHDR, CDR2 SFDVKD. V dropped 0 bases and J dropped 13; count of bases not matched to a gene: 4. This CDR3 is CATSDLDRGRVTF. CDR3 in DNA: TGTGCCACCAGTGATTTGGACAGGGGGCGGGTCACCTTC.

The rearrangement joins TRBV20-1 to TRBJ2-1; 10 bases map to TRBD2. The CDR3 loop spans 13 amino acids. The junction had 0 bases not matched to a gene; V was cut back by 1 base and J by 6 bases. From germline, CDR1 is DFQATT and CDR2 SNEGSKA (reference sequence). The CDR3 DNA follows: TGCAGTGCTAGAGGGACTAGCGGCAATGAGCAGTTCTTC. This codes for CSARGTSGNEQFF.

The gene calls are TRBV20-1 and TRBJ1-1; 8 nucleotides agree with TRBD1. The CDR3 is made up of 15 amino acids. J was trimmed by 3 bases and V by 6 bases; bases with no gene match: 12. Germline assignment: CDR1 DFQATT and CDR2 SNEGSKA (reference sequence). The CDR3: CSAKNQGAEDTEAFF. CDR3 nucleotide sequence: TGCAGTGCCAAGAACCAGGGGGCGGAGGACACTGAAGCTTTCTTT.

The rearrangement uses TRBV6-2 or TRBV6-3 and TRBJ1-2, with D possibly being TRBD1 (5 bases). V gave up 0 bases and J gave up 3 bases, with 17 bases separating them. The CDR3 contains 17 residues. The germline V gene has CDR1 MNHEY and CDR2 SVGEGT. The DNA for the CDR3 is TGTGCCAGCAGTTACTCGACAGTTTGGGGAGTTGACTATGGCTACACCTTC. Encoded protein: CASSYSTVWGVDYGYTF.

This clonotype has a handful of counts. The CDR3 DNA reads as TGCAGTGCCCAGCGGGTGGGGGGGGCCGACGAAGATACGCAGTATTTT. Translation: CSAQRVGGADEDTQYF. V is TRBV20-1 and J is TRBJ2-3, with D tentatively TRBD2 (7 bases). Trimming stripped 6 bases from V and 5 bases from J, with 24 bases between. Germline V lookup: CDR1 DFQATT, CDR2 SNEGSKA (reference sequence). The CDR3 totals 16 residues.

CDR3 region: CASSLTQQGRGDTQYF. As DNA, the CDR3 is TGTGCCAGCAGCTTGACCCAACAGGGAAGAGGGGATACGCAGTATTTT. V and J are TRBV5-5 and TRBJ2-3; possibly TRBD1 for D (6 bases). CDR3 length equals 16 residues. Between the trimmed V and J ends, which lost 1 base and 6 bases, there was a span of 18 bases. Germline CDR1 and CDR2: SGHKS and YYEKEE (reference sequence).

The chain employs TRBV7-9 and TRBJ2-5; D call uncertain. Germline V lookup: CDR1 SEHNR, CDR2 FQNEAQ (reference sequence). The CDR3 is made up of 14 amino acids. The germline V and J ends were trimmed by 2 bases and 5 bases, with 12 bases remaining between them. Written as DNA, the CDR3 is TGTGCCAGCAGCTTACGGACCCTCCCGGAGACCCAGTACTTC. It specifies CASSLRTLPETQYF.

The rearrangement links TRBV20-1 to TRBJ2-1; D not certain. Germline V gene sequence: CDR1 DFQATT, CDR2 SNEGSKA (reference sequence). The V end lost 2 bases, the J end lost 4 bases, and 3 bases lay between the germline ends. This CDR3 contains 11 residues. The CDR3 loop is CSARMYNEQFF. CDR3 sequence (DNA): TGCAGTGCTAGAATGTACAATGAGCAGTTCTTC.

This clonotype was picked up one time. The chain links TRBV2 to TRBJ2-7, with TRBD2 matching 10 bases. The V and J ends lost 2 bases and 2 bases, in that order; junction bases with no gene match: 3. Germline CDR1 SNHLY, CDR2 FYNNEI. CDR3 size: 15 residues. CDR3 sequence reads: CASSETSGTTYEQYF. The CDR3 DNA sequence: TGTGCCAGCAGTGAAACTAGCGGGACAACCTACGAGCAGTACTTC.

This clonotype was recorded a few times. The V call is TRBV5-4, the J call TRBJ1-2; D is unclear. V lost 0 bases and J lost 3, with 6 bases in between. CDR3 size: 13 residues. CDR1 SGHNT and CDR2 YYREEE come from the germline V gene (reference sequence). The CDR3 bases are TGTGCCAGCAGCTTGGAAGCGGACTATGGCTACACCTTC. Its translation: CASSLEADYGYTF. The variable domain in full, completed from reference TRBV5-4 and TRBJ1-2, reads ETGVTQSPTHLIKTRGQQVTLRCSSQSGHNTVSWYQQALGQGPQFIFQYYREEENGRGNFPPRFSGLQFPNYSSELNVNALELDDSALYLCASSLEADYGYTFGSGTRLTVV.

The chain links TRBV15 to TRBJ1-5; 11 positions agree with TRBD1. Per the germline V gene, CDR1 is LNHNV and CDR2 is YYDKDF (reference sequence). The CDR3 loop spans 16 amino acids. J was trimmed by 2 bases and V by 3 bases; bases with no gene match: 3. CDR3 protein: CATSRDRGPGNQPQHF. CDR3 nucleotide sequence: TGTGCCACCAGCAGGGACAGGGGGCCTGGCAATCAGCCCCAGCATTTT.

This clonotype is termed large. The rearrangement uses TRBV20-1 and TRBJ2-7; 7 bases line up with TRBD1. Germline V gene data show CDR1 as DFQATT and CDR2 as SNEGSKA (reference sequence). The CDR3 spans 15 residues. Trimming cost V 1 base and J 3 bases; bases outside gene matches: 9. The CDR3 protein is CSARVNRGVFYEQYF. The CDR3 bases are TGCAGTGCTAGAGTAAACAGGGGAGTTTTCTACGAGCAGTACTTC.

This clonotype was detected only a few times. J is TRBJ2-1 and V is TRBV4-2, with 8 bases lining up with TRBD1. V gave up 10 bases and J gave up 2 bases; unmatched junction bases: 10. Germline CDR1 and CDR2: LGHNA and YNFKEQ. This CDR3 has 15 residues. CDR3 residues: CATSPGQVPYNEQFF. CDR3 coding DNA: TGTGCCACAAGTCCGGGACAGGTGCCCTACAATGAGCAGTTCTTC.

This clonotype was seen more than once but under ten times. The rearrangement uses TRBV27 and TRBJ1-5; 7 positions match TRBD1. CDR3 length equals 15 residues. Germline V lookup: CDR1 MNHEY, CDR2 SMNVEV (reference sequence). J was trimmed by 2 bases and V by 6 bases; bases with no gene match: 7. CDR3 amino acids: CASRPSTGGNQPQHF. CDR3 bases: TGTGCCAGCAGACCAAGCACAGGGGGCAATCAGCCCCAGCATTTT.